These T cell receptor beta chains were read from a single sample in a study of T cell repertoires in cytomegalovirus infection. Their cognate antigens are unknown. TCRdb re-called the reads with MiXCR, one entry per CDR3 protein. In the table there are more than 300,000 distinct CDR3 sequences, roughly a third of which are singletons. The source material was cultured PBMCs, sampled from culture after CMV antigen stimulation. These receptors were taken from a human donor in good health (CMV status not recorded). Some clones in this sample may be carry-over from other donors' samples. The CDR3 runs from the conserved cysteine through the conserved F or W. The order of the fields is D gene, J gene, V gene, clone size, CDR3 DNA, CDR3 protein. D genes are given only for firm matches. Not every row has a clone size; where given, it reads once, few, many or a size class.

>NA|TRBJ2-1|TRBV20-1|many
TGCAGTGGGGAGGCTAGTAACTACAATGAGCAGTTCTTC
CSGEASNYNEQFF
>NA|TRBJ1-4|TRBV6-1|few
TGTGCCAGCAGTGAAGCAGGGGTCACAACTAATGAAAAACTGTTTTTT
CASSEAGVTTNEKLFF
>TRBD2|TRBJ2-5|TRBV15|few
TGTGCCACCAGCGTCGGGAGGGAGACCCAGTACTTC
CATSVGRETQYF
>NA|TRBJ2-6|TRBV7-2|many
TGTGCCAGCAGCCGATGGGCTGGGGCCAACGTCCTGACTTTC
CASSRWAGANVLTF
>TRBD1|TRBJ1-3|TRBV6-1|NA
TGTGCCAGCAGTCTACAGGGGATCTCTGGAAACACCATATATTTT
CASSLQGISGNTIYF
>NA|TRBJ1-2|TRBV12-3/TRBV12-4|NA
TGTGCCAGCAAAGGCCAGGGGCGGAACTATGGCTACACCTTC
CASKGQGRNYGYTF
>NA|TRBJ1-1|TRBV7-2|many
TGTGCCAGCAGCTTAACCTCGACGGTCATGAACACTGAAGCTTTCTTT
CASSLTSTVMNTEAFF
>NA|TRBJ1-5|TRBV19|NA
TGTGCCAGTAGTGTAGGACACCATAGCAATCAGCCCCAGCATTTT
CASSVGHHSNQPQHF
>TRBD1|TRBJ2-7|TRBV7-2|few
TGTGCCAGCAGCTTAGTGGCCGGGGGACAGGGTAGGGAGCAGTACTTC
CASSLVAGGQGREQYF
>NA|TRBJ2-1|TRBV7-9|NA
TGTGCCAGCAGCGACATTAATACTGAGCAGTTCTTC
CASSDINTEQFF
>TRBD2|TRBJ2-1|TRBV15|NA
TGTGCCACCAGCATCCTAGCGGGAGTCGGGAATGAGCAGTTCTTC
CATSILAGVGNEQFF
>NA|TRBJ1-1|TRBV6-2/TRBV6-3|few
TGTGCCAGCAGCCGTGGACGGACCACTGAAGCTTTCTTT
CASSRGRTTEAFF
>NA|TRBJ2-2|TRBV19|NA
TGTGCCAGTAGAACGGGGGCGAGCGGGGAGCTGTTTTTT
CASRTGASGELFF
>NA|TRBJ1-4|TRBV5-5|many
TGTGCCAGCAGCTTGGATCTGGGCCGGCGCCTCAGCGAAAAACTGTTTTTT
CASSLDLGRRLSEKLFF
>NA|TRBJ2-7|TRBV7-3|NA
TGTGCCAGCAGCTTAACGAACCGGGAGGAGCAGTACTTC
CASSLTNREEQYF
>NA|TRBJ2-7|TRBV24-1|many
TGTGCCACCAGTGATTCCGACCTCTACGAGCAGTACTTC
CATSDSDLYEQYF